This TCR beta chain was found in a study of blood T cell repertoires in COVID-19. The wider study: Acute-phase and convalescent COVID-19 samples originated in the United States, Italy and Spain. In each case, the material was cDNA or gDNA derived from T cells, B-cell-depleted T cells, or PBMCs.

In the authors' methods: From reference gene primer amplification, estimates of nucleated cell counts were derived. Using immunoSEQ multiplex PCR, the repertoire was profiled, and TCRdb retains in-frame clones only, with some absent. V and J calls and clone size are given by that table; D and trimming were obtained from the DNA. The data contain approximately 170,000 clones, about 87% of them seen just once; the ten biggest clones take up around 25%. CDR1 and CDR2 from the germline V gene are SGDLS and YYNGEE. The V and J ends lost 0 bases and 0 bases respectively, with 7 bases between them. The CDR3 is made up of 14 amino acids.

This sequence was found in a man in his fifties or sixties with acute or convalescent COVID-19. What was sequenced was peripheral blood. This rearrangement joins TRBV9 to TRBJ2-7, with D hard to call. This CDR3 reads CASSVDVSSYEQYF. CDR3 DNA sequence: TGTGCCAGCAGCGTAGACGTCAGCTCCTACGAGCAGTACTTC.